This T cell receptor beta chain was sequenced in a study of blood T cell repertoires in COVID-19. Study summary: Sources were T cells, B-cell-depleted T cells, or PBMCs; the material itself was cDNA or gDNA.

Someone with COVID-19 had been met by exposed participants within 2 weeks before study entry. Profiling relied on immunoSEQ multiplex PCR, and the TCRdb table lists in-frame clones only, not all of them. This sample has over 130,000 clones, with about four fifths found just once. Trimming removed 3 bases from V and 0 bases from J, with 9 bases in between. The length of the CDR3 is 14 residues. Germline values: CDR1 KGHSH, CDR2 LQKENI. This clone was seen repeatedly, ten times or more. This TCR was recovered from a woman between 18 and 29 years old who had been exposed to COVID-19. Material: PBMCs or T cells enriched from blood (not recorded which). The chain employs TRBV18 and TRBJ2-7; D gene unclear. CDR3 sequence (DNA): TGTGCCAGCTCACCTTTAACGAGCTCCTACGAGCAGTACTTC. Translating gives CASSPLTSSYEQYF.